The 22 T cell receptor beta chains presented below share a single source sample, sequenced in a study of blood T cell repertoires in COVID-19. Data came from immunoSEQ multiplex PCR; TCRdb stores just in-frame clones and leaves some out. This table has roughly 80,000 clones, 83% appearing once. The material sequenced was peripheral blood. The receptors shown here come from a woman of 80 years or more with acute or convalescent COVID-19.

The J gene is TRBJ1-4, the V gene TRBV29-1; a possible D gene is TRBD1 (5 bases). This CDR3 is built from 12 residues. Deletions cut 4 bases from V and 7 bases from J, with 10 bases between. CDR1 SQVTM and CDR2 ANQGSEA come from the germline V gene. CDR3 amino acids: CSVGGPGEKLFF. The DNA for the CDR3 is TGCAGCGTTGGGGGCCCCGGTGAAAAACTGTTTTTT. Filled out from reference TRBV29-1 and TRBJ1-4, the complete variable domain reads SAVISQKPSRDICQRGTSLTIQCQVDSQVTMMFWYRQQPGQSLTLIATANQGSEATYESGFVIDKFPISRPNLTFSTLTVSNMSPEDSSIYLCSVGGPGEKLFFGSGTQLSVL.

V and J are TRBV13 and TRBJ1-2; the match to TRBD1 covers 7 bases. J gave up 8 bases and V 5 bases, and 14 bases lay outside the gene matches. Germline V gene data show CDR1 as PRHDT and CDR2 as FYEKMQ (reference sequence). This CDR3 has 15 residues. DNA of the CDR3: TGTGCCAGCAGCGATTCCCGACAGGGTGCGGGCGGCTACACCTTC. It specifies CASSDSRQGAGGYTF.

This clone was detected only a few times. This chain joins TRBV5-1 and TRBJ2-2; a weak D match, TRBD1 (6 bases). Germline V gene data show CDR1 as SGHRS and CDR2 as YFSETQ. The CDR3 consists of 14 residues. Trimming stripped 4 bases from V and 6 bases from J, with 13 bases between. The CDR3 loop is CASSTTGSPGELFF. For the CDR3, the DNA is TGCGCCAGCAGCACAACAGGGTCACCCGGGGAGCTGTTTTTT.

V usage is TRBV5-5 and J usage is TRBJ1-5, with TRBD1 identical over 7 bases. Germline V lookup: CDR1 SGHKS, CDR2 YYEKEE (reference sequence). V dropped 3 bases and J dropped 4; count of bases not matched to a gene: 4. CDR3 size: 14 residues. The chain's CDR3 is CASSSGTENQPQHF. For the CDR3, the DNA is TGTGCCAGCAGCTCCGGGACAGAGAATCAGCCCCAGCATTTT.

The chain joins TRBV27 to TRBJ2-7, with 9 bases lining up with TRBD2. Germline lookup yields CDR1 MNHEY and CDR2 SMNVEV (reference sequence). Trimming took 4 bases from V and 2 from J; bases not matched to a gene: 9. The CDR3 sequence is 16 residues long. This CDR3 is CASSSGYAGGPYEQYF. The CDR3 region has the DNA TGTGCCAGCAGTTCCGGATACGCGGGAGGGCCCTACGAGCAGTACTTC.

V and J are TRBV19 and TRBJ2-6; 8 bases are a match to TRBD1. The germline V gene has CDR1 LNHDA and CDR2 SQIVND (reference sequence). V shed 3 bases and J 3 bases; nucleotides not matched to a gene: 7. The CDR3 covers 17 residues. In DNA, the CDR3 is TGTGCCAGTAGTATCTGGCAGGGGGCAGTTGGGGCCAACGTCCTGACTTTC. Translating gives CASSIWQGAVGANVLTF.

CDR3 sequence reads: CASSPTATNEKLFF. CDR3 nucleotide sequence: TGTGCCAGCTCCCCGACAGCAACTAATGAAAAACTGTTTTTT. The genes are TRBV18 and TRBJ1-4; D may be TRBD1 (5 bases). V shed 6 bases and J shed 0 bases, with 8 bases lying between them. The CDR3 is 14 residues long. CDR1 and CDR2 (germline): KGHSH, LQKENI. Together with reference TRBV18 and TRBJ1-4, the CDR3 gives the full variable domain: NAGVMQNPRHLVRRRGQEARLRCSPMKGHSHVYWYRQLPEEGLKFMVYLQKENIIDESGMPKERFSAEFPKEGPSILRIQQVVRGDSAAYFCASSPTATNEKLFFGSGTQLSVL.

The chain employs TRBV5-1 and TRBJ2-2; D is unresolved. The CDR3 contains 14 residues. V lost 4 bases and J 4 bases, leaving 11 bases between the germline ends. Germline lookup yields CDR1 SGHRS and CDR2 YFSETQ. CDR3 nucleotides: TGCGCCAGCAGCCAAAACGTAGCCACCGGGGAGCTGTTTTTT. This gives the protein CASSQNVATGELFF.

J is TRBJ2-7 and V is TRBV29-1, with D maybe TRBD1 (6 bases). CDR1 is SQVTM and CDR2 is ANQGSEA in the germline V gene. The V end lost 6 bases, the J end lost 4 bases, and 19 bases lay between the germline ends. The CDR3 contains 14 residues. The CDR3 DNA follows: TGCAGCGTCACCGGGACACCGGACCCATACGAGCAGTACTTC. It yields the protein CSVTGTPDPYEQYF.

The chain carries TRBV28 and TRBJ1-5; tentative D call: TRBD1 (6 bases). The germline gives CDR1 MDHEN, CDR2 SYDVKM. The CDR3 loop spans 14 amino acids. V was cut by 2 bases and J by 3 bases, with 8 bases left in between. The DNA of the CDR3 is TGTGCCAGCAGTTTAGACAGGCCCAATCAGCCCCAGCATTTT. Translating gives CASSLDRPNQPQHF.

This clone was detected only once. The chain combines TRBV5-4 with TRBJ2-7; 7 positions match TRBD1. Trimming at V came to 7 bases and at J to 3 bases, leaving 13 bases not matched to a gene. Germline V gene data show CDR1 as SGHNT and CDR2 as YYREEE (reference sequence). The CDR3 covers 15 residues. The CDR3 nucleotides read TGTGCCAGCGGACCCCCGGGACAGCAGAACTACGAGCAGTACTTC. Its translation is CASGPPGQQNYEQYF.

V and J are TRBV27 and TRBJ1-1; 7 bases are shared with TRBD1. Unmatched junction bases numbered 13, after V lost 5 bases and J lost 10 bases. The germline V gene encodes CDR1 MNHEY and CDR2 SMNVEV (reference sequence). The CDR3 consists of 14 residues. Here the CDR3 DNA reads TGTGCCAGCAGTCCGTACCGGGACAGCCAAGGAGCTTTCTTT. Translating it yields CASSPYRDSQGAFF.

This clone has just one count. The V call is TRBV21-1, the J call TRBJ2-3; TRBD1, the table's D call, was not compared with the DNA. TRBV21-1 is assigned pseudogene status. CDR3 length equals 14 residues. The CDR3 is CASSKGREADTQYF. The CDR3 region has the DNA TGTGCCAGCAGCAAGGGCCGAGAAGCAGATACGCAGTATTTT.

This chain uses TRBV7-2 with TRBJ2-7; 11 bases map to TRBD2. J lost 6 bases, V lost 7 bases, and 5 bases had no gene match. Looked up from germline, CDR1 is SGHTA and CDR2 is FQGNSA. The CDR3 consists of 13 residues. CDR3 nucleotide sequence: TGTGCCAGCACGGGGACTAGCGGCATCGAGCAGTACTTC. Encoded protein: CASTGTSGIEQYF.

V gene TRBV30 combines with J gene TRBJ2-2; TRBD1 might be the D (6 bases). Germline loops: CDR1 GTSNPN, CDR2 SVGIG (reference sequence). This CDR3 has 15 residues. Trimming cost V 2 bases and J 2 bases, with 12 bases left between them. Here the CDR3 DNA reads TGTGCCTGGAGTTACCAGGGGTCAAACACCGGGGAGCTGTTTTTT. Protein: CAWSYQGSNTGELFF.

V gene TRBV19 combines with J gene TRBJ2-4; 7 nucleotides align to TRBD2. The CDR3 sequence is 15 residues long. V trimming: 4 bases; J trimming: 3 bases; junction bases outside the gene matches: 6. CDR1 is LNHDA and CDR2 is SQIVND in the germline V gene (reference sequence). The CDR3 DNA reads as TGTGCCAGTAGTAGGCCAGAGCGGGGCAAAAACATTCAGTACTTC. Amino acid sequence: CASSRPERGKNIQYF.

The chain has TRBV24-1 and TRBJ2-7, with D possibly TRBD1 on 5 matching bases. This CDR3 comprises 13 residues. CDR1 is KGHDR, CDR2 SFDVKD, per germline. V was cut by 0 bases and J by 5 bases, with 7 bases left in between. CDR3 region: CATSDLKGDEQYF. CDR3 nucleotides: TGTGCCACCAGTGATTTGAAAGGGGACGAGCAGTACTTC.

The chain is built from TRBV18 and TRBJ1-1; 9 bases agree with TRBD1. In germline, CDR1 is KGHSH, CDR2 LQKENI. Trimming removed 5 bases from V and 3 bases from J; junction bases left unmatched: 7. The CDR3 runs 15 residues. The DNA for the CDR3 is TGTGCCAGCTCATTTCAGGGACAGGGAGACACTGAAGCTTTCTTT. Residues: CASSFQGQGDTEAFF.

CDR3: CASSQGSRGSETQYF. The CDR3 nucleotides are TGTGCCAGCAGCCAAGGTAGCAGGGGATCAGAGACCCAGTACTTC. The chain links TRBV3-1 (or the pseudogene TRBV3-2) to TRBJ2-5; D is possibly TRBD1 (6 bases). Germline V lookup: CDR1 LGHDT, CDR2 YNNKEL (reference sequence). CDR3 length equals 15 residues. V was pared by 1 base and J by 4 bases, with 13 bases between.

This chain links TRBV29-1 with TRBJ1-5; 10 nucleotides align to TRBD1. Looked up from germline, CDR1 is SQVTM and CDR2 is ANQGSEA. The CDR3 runs to 14 residues. The V gene end was trimmed by 6 bases and the J gene end by 4 bases; junction bases not matched to a gene: 6. CDR3 residues: CSVGGQGSNQPQHF. In DNA, the CDR3 is TGCAGCGTGGGGGGACAGGGGAGTAATCAGCCCCAGCATTTT.

The rearrangement links TRBV10-3 to TRBJ1-5, with D possibly matching TRBD1 (6 bases). Germline V CDR1 and CDR2: ENHRY, SYGVKD. The V end was cut by 6 bases, the J end by 1 base, with 13 bases between. This CDR3 has 15 residues. The CDR3 bases are TGTGCCATCAGGAGCGGGGGCGAGAGCAATCAGCCCCAGCATTTT. Translating it yields CAIRSGGESNQPQHF.

This clone was detected only once. The chain couples TRBV10-1 to TRBJ2-3, with D perhaps matching TRBD2 (6 bases). V was pared by 7 bases and J by 3 bases, with 11 bases between. Germline V gene sequence: CDR1 WNHNN, CDR2 SYGVQD (reference sequence). The CDR3 loop spans 13 amino acids. The CDR3 region is CASTSGGTDTQYF. The DNA for the CDR3 is TGCGCCAGCACCTCCGGGGGAACAGATACGCAGTATTTT.